This is a list of T cell receptor beta chains from one sample in a study of T-cell reconstitution after alpha-beta-depleted transplantation in children. TCRdb passed the PCR reads through MiXCR, listing each CDR3 protein once. The sample records hundreds of thousands of distinct CDR3 sequences, 20% to 30% being singletons. This specimen consisted of PBMCs, mostly from graft donor cells, obtained 360 days after TCRalphabeta/CD19-depleted stem cell transplant. Receptor source: a female patient between 2 and 15 years old who had a stem cell transplant for congenital amegakaryocytic thrombocytopenia, so the T cells may come from the graft donor. Both conserved end residues are part of each CDR3. Fields, in order: J gene, V gene, CDR3 length, CDR3 protein.

TRBJ2-2 TRBV29-1 13 CSVGGSLPGELFF
TRBJ1-5 TRBV6-2/TRBV6-3 12 CASSSKESPQHF
TRBJ2-1 TRBV7-7 15 CASSLSVRAVHEQFF
TRBJ1-2 TRBV6-2/TRBV6-3 14 CASRITGTLDGYTF
TRBJ2-3 TRBV28 14 CASSFLSKADTQYF
TRBJ2-3 TRBV2 14 CASSAGTSTDTQYF
TRBJ2-7 TRBV12-3/TRBV12-4 14 CASRLSTGRYEQYF
TRBJ1-3 TRBV9 15 CASSVGGTGANTIYF
TRBJ1-4 TRBV2 12 CAREGQLGKLFF
TRBJ2-3 TRBV7-2 17 CASSGLAGVYGTDTQYF
TRBJ2-7 TRBV28 14 CASADRGGLYEQYF
TRBJ1-1 TRBV28 18 CASSLIRPGTGMNTEAFF
TRBJ1-5 TRBV20-1 17 CSALHGSGTGKNQPQHF
TRBJ2-7 TRBV29-1 16 CSVEDRSGTKGREQYF
TRBJ2-7 TRBV5-5 13 CASSLGFTYEQYF
TRBJ2-7 TRBV6-1 15 CASSQGTGDTYEQYF
TRBJ2-2 TRBV5-6 14 CASSVHPNTGELFF
TRBJ2-6 TRBV6-5 17 CASSYFNRGAGANVLTF
TRBJ1-5 TRBV7-8 16 CASSPRQGANNQPQHF
TRBJ2-1 TRBV20-1 16 CSARDPRGGLYNEQFF
TRBJ1-2 TRBV5-1 13 CASSLNTNYGYTF
TRBJ2-2 TRBV11-1 18 CASSLGGLAGGNTGELFF
TRBJ2-1 TRBV5-1 16 CASSLGQGSTYNEQFF
TRBJ1-1 TRBV12-3/TRBV12-4 15 CASSLYRTLKAEAFF
TRBJ2-2 TRBV6-1 14 CASRRLDWAGELFF
TRBJ1-5 TRBV6-1 13 CASNPDRNQPQHF